Following are 26 T cell receptor beta chains from one sample sequenced in a study of spatial heterogeneity in lung cancer. Their target antigens are unknown. Stated time point: sample taken at primary tumor resection. TCRdb processed the 5' RACE reads anew with MiXCR; each CDR3 protein has one entry. The sample yields about 10,000 distinct CDR3 sequences, approximately 11% seen once. Study outcomes and limitations: Tracking of tumor mutation counts was seen in expanded intratumoral alpha and beta TCR counts.

Here the sequenced sample was lung tumor tissue, taken at surgery. The origin of the receptors is a male donor with early-stage non-small cell lung cancer.

This clonotype was recorded many times. The chain has TRBV4-1 and TRBJ2-5, with 7 positions matching TRBD2. The junction had 15 bases not matched to a gene; V was cut back by 4 bases and J by 4 bases. Germline V CDR1 and CDR2: MGHRA, YSYEKL. This CDR3 comprises 17 residues. CDR3 loop: CASSPDWSGVNGETQYF. CDR3 nucleotide sequence: TGCGCCAGCAGCCCGGACTGGAGCGGGGTGAATGGAGAGACCCAGTACTTC.

This clonotype was observed at least ten times. The V and J genes are TRBV7-9 and TRBJ2-3, with 14 bases identical to TRBD2. CDR1 is SEHNR and CDR2 is FQNEAQ in the germline V gene (reference sequence). V lost 6 bases and J lost 1; bases outside the gene matches: 3. This CDR3 is built from 16 residues. The DNA for the CDR3 is TGTGCCAGCAGGAAGGGACTAGCGGGGGGCACAGATACGCAGTATTTT. Its protein is CASRKGLAGGTDTQYF.

V usage is TRBV18 and J usage is TRBJ1-3, with 7 bases aligning to TRBD1. V lost 2 bases and J lost 4; bases outside the gene matches: 2. CDR3 size: 14 residues. Per the germline V gene, CDR1 is KGHSH and CDR2 is LQKENI. The CDR3 region is CASSPTTGGNTIYF. In nucleotides, the CDR3 is TGTGCCAGCTCACCAACGACAGGGGGAAACACCATATATTTT.

The J gene is TRBJ2-1, the V gene TRBV27; D gene ambiguous. The germline CDR1 and CDR2 sequences are MNHEY and SMNVEV (reference sequence). The CDR3 totals 16 residues. The V and J ends lost 5 bases and 4 bases respectively, with 18 bases between them. The CDR3, as DNA: TGTGCCAGCAGTCCCTCATTAGGAGAGGCTTACAATGAGCAGTTCTTC. Its translation: CASSPSLGEAYNEQFF.

The chain joins TRBV3-1 to TRBJ1-2; unclear D gene. This CDR3 has 13 amino acids. The germline V gene has CDR1 LGHDT and CDR2 YNNKEL (reference sequence). The V end lost 4 bases, the J end lost 8 bases, and 14 bases lay between the germline ends. This CDR3 is CASSPGPPGGYTF. The CDR3 coding sequence is TGTGCCAGCAGCCCAGGCCCCCCTGGGGGCTACACCTTC. The entire variable domain, with the rest obtained from reference TRBV3-1 and TRBJ1-2, is as follows: DTAVSQTPKYLVTQMGNDKSIKCEQNLGHDTMYWYKQDSKKFLKIMFSYNNKELIINETVPNRFSPKSPDKAHLNLHINSLELGDSAVYFCASSPGPPGGYTFGSGTRLTVV.

This chain uses TRBV5-1 with TRBJ2-7; 8 positions match TRBD2. There are 15 residues in the CDR3. CDR1 is SGHRS and CDR2 is YFSETQ in the germline V gene. The V gene end was trimmed by 4 bases and the J gene end by 0 bases; junction bases not matched to a gene: 6. CDR3 DNA sequence: TGCGCCAGCAGCCAAAGCGGGGGTCGCTCCTACGAGCAGTACTTC. Amino acid sequence: CASSQSGGRSYEQYF.

This clonotype was seen a single time. The chain recombines TRBV10-3 with TRBJ2-5; the match to TRBD1 covers 7 bases. CDR1 and CDR2 (germline): ENHRY, SYGVKD. The CDR3 contains 12 residues. The V and J ends lost 8 bases and 3 bases, in that order; junction bases with no gene match: 3. The CDR3: CAIGTGEETQYF. The CDR3 coding sequence is TGTGCCATCGGCACAGGGGAAGAGACCCAGTACTTC.

This clonotype came up many times. The chain recombines TRBV20-1 with TRBJ1-1; perhaps TRBD1 as D (5 bases). Germline V lookup: CDR1 DFQATT, CDR2 SNEGSKA (reference sequence). This CDR3 has 15 amino acids. Trimming stripped 5 bases from V and 5 bases from J, with 21 bases between. The CDR3, as DNA: TGCAGTGCTCCCCAATCCGCAGGGTGGGGGACTGAAGCTTTCTTT. Its protein is CSAPQSAGWGTEAFF.

Many counts were recorded for this clonotype. The rearrangement links TRBV10-2 to TRBJ1-4, with D hard to call. V was shortened by 3 bases and J by 7 bases, with 12 bases between the two germline ends. Germline V gives CDR1 WSHSY, CDR2 SAAADI. This CDR3 contains 14 residues. The CDR3 DNA follows: TGCGCCAGCAGTGAAACCCTAGAGGGTGAAAAACTGTTTTTT. It specifies CASSETLEGEKLFF.

Only a few counts were recorded for this clonotype. The rearrangement joins TRBV6-5 to TRBJ1-1, with a possible D match to TRBD1 (5 bases). CDR1 is MNHEY and CDR2 is SVGAGI in the germline V gene. The CDR3 totals 14 residues. The V and J ends lost 6 bases and 1 base respectively, with 12 bases between them. DNA for the CDR3: TGTGCCAGCAGGGGAGGGACGCCGAACACTGAAGCTTTCTTT. Protein sequence: CASRGGTPNTEAFF.

This clonotype is medium-sized within its sample. The V and J genes are TRBV20-1 and TRBJ2-7; D ambiguous. The CDR3 spans 13 residues. Germline values: CDR1 DFQATT, CDR2 SNEGSKA (reference sequence). Trimming removed 3 bases from V and 3 bases from J, with 12 bases in between. The CDR3 coding sequence is TGCAGTGCTAGTTCCAGCTACAACTACGAGCAGTACTTC. It specifies CSASSSYNYEQYF.

This chain joins TRBV2 and TRBJ1-6; possibly TRBD1 for D (5 bases). V lost 7 bases to trimming and J lost 8 bases, with 15 bases between them. Germline loops: CDR1 SNHLY, CDR2 FYNNEI. This CDR3 is 14 amino acids long. The CDR3 DNA is TGTGCCAGCATTCTTGGGGGGGTCCATTCACCCCTCCACTTT. It specifies CASILGGVHSPLHF.

V and J are TRBV5-1 and TRBJ1-2, with unresolved D. V was pared by 2 bases and J by 8 bases, with 10 bases between. This CDR3 comprises 12 residues. Germline CDR1 and CDR2: SGHRS and YFSETQ. The DNA for the CDR3 is TGCGCCAGCAGCTTACGAGGAGCCGGCTACACCTTC. This translates into CASSLRGAGYTF.

This clonotype has more than one count but fewer than ten. The rearrangement uses TRBV20-1 and TRBJ1-3; 9 bases map to TRBD1. The CDR3 spans 15 residues. V lost 5 bases, J lost 0 bases, and 5 bases stayed unmatched. Germline loops: CDR1 DFQATT, CDR2 SNEGSKA (reference sequence). In nucleotides, the CDR3 is TGCAGTGCTTGGACAGGGGCCTTCTCTGGAAACACCATATATTTT. It translates to CSAWTGAFSGNTIYF.

The J gene is TRBJ1-4, the V gene TRBV5-5; D gene uncertain. This CDR3 spans 16 amino acids. Germline CDR1 and CDR2: SGHKS and YYEKEE (reference sequence). V dropped 0 bases and J dropped 0 bases, with 9 bases sitting between them. The CDR3 DNA reads TGTGCCAGCAGCTTGGGGAACAGAGCAACTAATGAAAAACTGTTTTTT. Its protein is CASSLGNRATNEKLFF.

The chain carries TRBV28 and TRBJ1-5, with D uncertain. Trimming shortened V by 1 base and J by 7 bases, and 5 bases separated the two germline ends. In germline, CDR1 is MDHEN, CDR2 SYDVKM. The CDR3 has 12 residues. CDR3 sequence: CASSLYRQPQHF. The CDR3 nucleotides are TGTGCCAGCAGTTTATACCGGCAGCCCCAGCATTTT.

J is TRBJ1-1 and V is TRBV5-1; D might be TRBD1 (5 bases). CDR1 SGHRS and CDR2 YFSETQ come from the germline V gene. The ends were cut back, 5 bases at V and 0 bases at J, with 17 bases in the middle. The CDR3 is made up of 16 amino acids. The CDR3 region is CASRSDRGTMNTEAFF. DNA for the CDR3: TGCGCCAGCAGATCCGACAGAGGAACCATGAACACTGAAGCTTTCTTT.

V is TRBV29-1 and J is TRBJ2-7; a weak D match, TRBD1 (7 bases). Trimming cost V 4 bases and J 0 bases, with 13 bases left between them. This CDR3 is built from 14 residues. CDR1 and CDR2 (germline): SQVTM, ANQGSEA. The CDR3 region is CSVGGDSLSYEQYF. The CDR3 DNA reads TGCAGCGTTGGGGGGGACAGCCTCTCCTACGAGCAGTACTTC.

This clonotype was counted at least ten times. The chain couples TRBV5-1 to TRBJ2-2, with D uncertain. This CDR3 region has 14 residues. V lost 2 bases, J lost 1 base, and 6 bases lay in between. CDR1 SGHRS and CDR2 YFSETQ come from the germline V gene. CDR3 bases: TGCGCCAGCAGCTTATCCCAGAACACCGGGGAGCTGTTTTTT. It yields the protein CASSLSQNTGELFF.

This clonotype was detected ten times or more. V gene TRBV6-5 combines with J gene TRBJ2-1; the D gene is possibly TRBD1 (5 bases). V was clipped by 1 base and J by 9 bases, with 10 bases between them. CDR1 is MNHEY, CDR2 SVGAGI, per germline. This CDR3 has 13 amino acids. The chain's CDR3 is CASSYFQGAEQFF. The CDR3 DNA reads as TGTGCCAGCAGTTACTTTCAGGGTGCTGAGCAGTTCTTC.

This clonotype was counted at least ten times. At one end, the junction sequence differs from germline, possibly due to a read error. The V call is TRBV11-2, the J call TRBJ2-1; 8 nucleotides match TRBD1. The germline V gene encodes CDR1 SGHAT and CDR2 FQNNGV. This CDR3 is built from 12 residues. The chain's CDR3 is CASSRTGIGKIF. CDR3 coding DNA: TGTGCCAGCAGCAGGACAGGGATTGGAAAGATCTTC.

The chain links TRBV9 to TRBJ2-7; 9 nucleotides align to TRBD1. Germline CDR1 SGDLS, CDR2 YYNGEE. The CDR3 loop spans 15 amino acids. The junction had 6 bases not matched to a gene; V was cut back by 3 bases and J by 2 bases. CDR3 residues: CASSEGQGTAYEQYF. The CDR3 bases are TGTGCCAGCAGCGAGGGACAGGGTACCGCCTACGAGCAGTACTTC.

J is TRBJ2-7 and V is TRBV5-1; TRBD1 matches at 9 bases. Germline trimming cut 2 bases from V and 5 bases from J; bases unmatched to any gene: 8. The germline CDR1 and CDR2 sequences are SGHRS and YFSETQ. The CDR3 consists of 15 residues. In DNA form, the CDR3 reads TGCGCCAGCAGCTTCCGACAGGGGGGTTTGAACGAGCAGTACTTC. Its protein product is CASSFRQGGLNEQYF. Full variable domain (outside the CDR3, taken from reference TRBV5-1 and TRBJ2-7): KAGVTQTPRYLIKTRGQQVTLSCSPISGHRSVSWYQQTPGQGLQFLFEYFSETQRNKGNFPGRFSGRQFSNSRSEMNVSTLELGDSALYLCASSFRQGGLNEQYFGPGTRLTVT.

V usage is TRBV12-3 or TRBV12-4 and J usage is TRBJ2-1; TRBD2 matches at 12 bases. V lost 7 bases, J lost 8 bases, and 18 bases stayed unmatched. The CDR3 covers 18 residues. In nucleotides, the CDR3 is TGTGCCAGCACCCCTGGGGTCCTAGCGGGGGGGAATAGAGATGAGCAGTTCTTC. Translating gives CASTPGVLAGGNRDEQFF.

The CDR3 spells CASSVLSTGVQEKLFF. For the CDR3, the DNA is TGTGCCAGCAGCGTCTTGTCGACAGGGGTCCAAGAAAAACTGTTTTTT. This chain connects TRBV3-1 to TRBJ1-4, with 8 bases lining up with TRBD1. Germline V CDR1 and CDR2: LGHDT, YNNKEL (reference sequence). This CDR3 spans 16 amino acids. V lost 5 bases and J lost 8; bases outside the gene matches: 13. Combining the CDR3 with reference TRBV3-1 and TRBJ1-4 gives the whole variable domain DTAVSQTPKYLVTQMGNDKSIKCEQNLGHDTMYWYKQDSKKFLKIMFSYNNKELIINETVPNRFSPKSPDKAHLNLHINSLELGDSAVYFCASSVLSTGVQEKLFFGSGTQLSVL.

The rearrangement uses TRBV7-6 and TRBJ2-2; D unresolved. V gave up 5 bases and J gave up 0 bases, with 7 bases separating them. The CDR3 spans 14 residues. Germline CDR1 SGHVS, CDR2 FNYEAQ. CDR3 amino acids: CASSRLTNTGELFF. In nucleotides, the CDR3 is TGTGCCAGCAGCCGCCTTACGAACACCGGGGAGCTGTTTTTT.